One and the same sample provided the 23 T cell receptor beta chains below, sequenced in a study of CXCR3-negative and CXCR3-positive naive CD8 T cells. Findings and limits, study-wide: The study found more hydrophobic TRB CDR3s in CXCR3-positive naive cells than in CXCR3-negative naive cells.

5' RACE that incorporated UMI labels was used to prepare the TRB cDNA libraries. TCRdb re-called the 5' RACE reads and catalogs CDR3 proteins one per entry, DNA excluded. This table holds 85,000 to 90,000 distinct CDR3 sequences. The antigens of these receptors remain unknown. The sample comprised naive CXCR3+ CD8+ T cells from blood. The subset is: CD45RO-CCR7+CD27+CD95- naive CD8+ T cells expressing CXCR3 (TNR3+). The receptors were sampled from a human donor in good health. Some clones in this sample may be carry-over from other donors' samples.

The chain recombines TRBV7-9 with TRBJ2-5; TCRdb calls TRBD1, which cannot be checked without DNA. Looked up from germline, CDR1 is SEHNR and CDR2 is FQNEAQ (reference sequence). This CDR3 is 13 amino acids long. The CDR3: CASSFGGRETQYF.

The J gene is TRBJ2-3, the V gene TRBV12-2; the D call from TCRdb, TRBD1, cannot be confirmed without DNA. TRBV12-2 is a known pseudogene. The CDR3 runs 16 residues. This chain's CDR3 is CASPPTWGGAGDTQYF.

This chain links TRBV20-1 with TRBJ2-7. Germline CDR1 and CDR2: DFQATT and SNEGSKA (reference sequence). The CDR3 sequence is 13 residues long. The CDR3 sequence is CSARDRTAYEQYF.

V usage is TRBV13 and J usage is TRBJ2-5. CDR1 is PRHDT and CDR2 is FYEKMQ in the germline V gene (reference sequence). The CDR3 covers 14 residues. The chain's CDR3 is CASSRESDGSSQYF.

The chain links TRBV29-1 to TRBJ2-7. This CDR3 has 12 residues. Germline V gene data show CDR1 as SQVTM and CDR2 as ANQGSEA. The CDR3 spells CSVEGQTYEQYF.

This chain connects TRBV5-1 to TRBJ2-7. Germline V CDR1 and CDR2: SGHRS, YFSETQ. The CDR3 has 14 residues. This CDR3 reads CASSFTYQAYEQYF.

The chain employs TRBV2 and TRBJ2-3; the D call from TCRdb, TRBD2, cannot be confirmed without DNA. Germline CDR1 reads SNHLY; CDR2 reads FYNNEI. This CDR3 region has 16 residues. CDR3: CASSGSYQESTDTQYF.

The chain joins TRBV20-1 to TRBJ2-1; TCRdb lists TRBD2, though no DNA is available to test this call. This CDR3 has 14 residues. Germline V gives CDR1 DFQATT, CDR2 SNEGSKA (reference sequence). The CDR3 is CSAVSGEPYNEQFF.

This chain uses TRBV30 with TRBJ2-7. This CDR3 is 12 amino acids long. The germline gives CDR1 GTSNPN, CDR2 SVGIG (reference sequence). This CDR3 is CASRSFGYEQYF.

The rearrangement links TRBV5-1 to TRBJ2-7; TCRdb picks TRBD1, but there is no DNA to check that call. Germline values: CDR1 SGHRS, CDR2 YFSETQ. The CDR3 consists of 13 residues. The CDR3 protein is CASSLEGKTEQYF.

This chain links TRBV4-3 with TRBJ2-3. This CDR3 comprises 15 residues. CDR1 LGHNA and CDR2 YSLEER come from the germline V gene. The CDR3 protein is CASSQDEMHTDTQYF.

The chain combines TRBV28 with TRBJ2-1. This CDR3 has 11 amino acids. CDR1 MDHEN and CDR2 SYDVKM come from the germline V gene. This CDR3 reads CASRHSREQFF.

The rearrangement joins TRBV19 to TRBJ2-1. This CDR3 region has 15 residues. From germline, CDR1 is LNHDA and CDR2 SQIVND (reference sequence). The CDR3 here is CASSMVGSAYNEQFF. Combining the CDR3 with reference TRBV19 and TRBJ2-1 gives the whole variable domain DGGITQSPKYLFRKEGQNVTLSCEQNLNHDAMYWYRQDPGQGLRLIYYSQIVNDFQKGDIAEGYSVSREKKESFPLTVTSAQKNPTAFYLCASSMVGSAYNEQFFGPGTRLTVL.

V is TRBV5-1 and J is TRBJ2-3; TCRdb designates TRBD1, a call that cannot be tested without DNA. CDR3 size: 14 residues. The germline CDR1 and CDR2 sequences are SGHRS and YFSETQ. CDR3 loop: CASSLGANTDTQYF.

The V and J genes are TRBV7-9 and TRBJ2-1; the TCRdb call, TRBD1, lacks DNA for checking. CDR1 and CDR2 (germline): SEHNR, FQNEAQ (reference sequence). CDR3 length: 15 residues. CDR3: CASSFRGDSYNEQFF.

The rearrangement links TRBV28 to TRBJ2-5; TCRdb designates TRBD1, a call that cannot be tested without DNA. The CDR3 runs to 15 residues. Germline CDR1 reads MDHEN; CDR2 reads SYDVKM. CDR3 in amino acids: CASSSDRGTEETQYF.

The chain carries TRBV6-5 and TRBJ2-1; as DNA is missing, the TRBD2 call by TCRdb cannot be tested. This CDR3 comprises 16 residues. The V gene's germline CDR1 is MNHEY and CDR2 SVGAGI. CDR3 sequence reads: CASSLLREGHSYEQFF.

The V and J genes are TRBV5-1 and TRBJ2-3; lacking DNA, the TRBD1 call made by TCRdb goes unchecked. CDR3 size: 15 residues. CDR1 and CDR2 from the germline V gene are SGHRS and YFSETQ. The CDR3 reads CASSFRGRMTDTQYF. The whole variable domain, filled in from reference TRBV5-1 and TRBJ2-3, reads KAGVTQTPRYLIKTRGQQVTLSCSPISGHRSVSWYQQTPGQGLQFLFEYFSETQRNKGNFPGRFSGRQFSNSRSEMNVSTLELGDSALYLCASSFRGRMTDTQYFGPGTRLTVL.

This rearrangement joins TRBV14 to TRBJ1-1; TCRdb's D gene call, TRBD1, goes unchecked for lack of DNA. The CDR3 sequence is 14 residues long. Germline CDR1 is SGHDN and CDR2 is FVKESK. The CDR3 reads CASSQDGGNTEAFF.

CDR3 residues: CASSEEDRGVFGYTF. The chain links TRBV7-8 to TRBJ1-2; the D call from TCRdb, TRBD1, cannot be confirmed without DNA. CDR1 SGHVS and CDR2 FQNEAQ come from the germline V gene. The CDR3 has 15 residues.

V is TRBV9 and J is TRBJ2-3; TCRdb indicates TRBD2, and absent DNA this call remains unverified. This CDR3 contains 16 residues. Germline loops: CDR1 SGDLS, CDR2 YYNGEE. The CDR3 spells CASSVDLATNTDTQYF.

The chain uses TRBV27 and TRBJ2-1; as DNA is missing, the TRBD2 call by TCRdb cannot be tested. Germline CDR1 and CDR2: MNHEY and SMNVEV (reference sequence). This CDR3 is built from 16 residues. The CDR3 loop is CASRALTRMGYNEQFF.

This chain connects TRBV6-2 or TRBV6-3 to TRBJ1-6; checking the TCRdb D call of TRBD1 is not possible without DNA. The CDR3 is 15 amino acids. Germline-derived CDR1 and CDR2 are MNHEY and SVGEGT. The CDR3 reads CASSYSIGDSSPLHF.